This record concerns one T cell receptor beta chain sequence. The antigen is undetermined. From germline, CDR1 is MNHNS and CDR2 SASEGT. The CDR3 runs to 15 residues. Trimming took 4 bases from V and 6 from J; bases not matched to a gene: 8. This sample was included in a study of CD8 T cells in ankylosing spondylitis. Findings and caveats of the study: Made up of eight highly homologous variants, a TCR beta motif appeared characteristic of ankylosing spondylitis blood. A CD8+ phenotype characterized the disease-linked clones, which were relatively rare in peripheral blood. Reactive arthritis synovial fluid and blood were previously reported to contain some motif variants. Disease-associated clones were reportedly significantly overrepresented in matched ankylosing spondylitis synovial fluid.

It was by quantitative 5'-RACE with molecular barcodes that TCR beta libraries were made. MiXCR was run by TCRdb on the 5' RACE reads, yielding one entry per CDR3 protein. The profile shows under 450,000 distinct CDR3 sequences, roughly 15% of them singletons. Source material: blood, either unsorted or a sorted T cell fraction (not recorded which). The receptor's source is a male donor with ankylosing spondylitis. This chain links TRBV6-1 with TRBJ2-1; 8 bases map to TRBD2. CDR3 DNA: TGTGCCAGCAGTGTCAGCGGGGGAGTGGGCAATGAGCAGTTCTTC. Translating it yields CASSVSGGVGNEQFF.